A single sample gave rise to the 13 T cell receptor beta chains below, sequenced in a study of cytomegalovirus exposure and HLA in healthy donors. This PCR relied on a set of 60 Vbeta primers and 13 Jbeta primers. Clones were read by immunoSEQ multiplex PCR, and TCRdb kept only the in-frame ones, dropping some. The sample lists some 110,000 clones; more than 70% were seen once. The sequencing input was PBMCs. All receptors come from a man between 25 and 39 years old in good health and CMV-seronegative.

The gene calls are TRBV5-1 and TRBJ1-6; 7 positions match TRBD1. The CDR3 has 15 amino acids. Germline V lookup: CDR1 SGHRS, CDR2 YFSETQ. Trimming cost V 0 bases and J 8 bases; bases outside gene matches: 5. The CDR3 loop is CASSLAQGGHSPLHF. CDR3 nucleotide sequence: TGCGCCAGCAGCTTGGCCCAGGGGGGCCATTCACCCCTCCACTTT. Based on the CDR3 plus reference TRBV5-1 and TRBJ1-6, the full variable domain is KAGVTQTPRYLIKTRGQQVTLSCSPISGHRSVSWYQQTPGQGLQFLFEYFSETQRNKGNFPGRFSGRQFSNSRSEMNVSTLELGDSALYLCASSLAQGGHSPLHFGNGTRLTVT.

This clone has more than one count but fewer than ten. CDR3 DNA: TGTGCCAGCAGTGACCCGACCGGACTAGCGGCCATCACAGATACGCAGTATTTT. Amino acids: CASSDPTGLAAITDTQYF. The chain links TRBV25-1 to TRBJ2-3, with 10 bases matching TRBD2. CDR3 length: 18 residues. The germline CDR1 and CDR2 sequences are MGHDK and SYGVNS. V was pared by 3 bases and J by 2 bases, with 11 bases of the junction left unmatched.

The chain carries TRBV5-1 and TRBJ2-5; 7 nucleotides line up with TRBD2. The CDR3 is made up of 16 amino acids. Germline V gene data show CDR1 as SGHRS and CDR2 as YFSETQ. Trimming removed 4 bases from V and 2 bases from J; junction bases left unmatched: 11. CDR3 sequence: CASSITSARNQETQYF. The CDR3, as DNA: TGCGCCAGCAGCATAACTAGCGCGAGAAATCAAGAGACCCAGTACTTC.

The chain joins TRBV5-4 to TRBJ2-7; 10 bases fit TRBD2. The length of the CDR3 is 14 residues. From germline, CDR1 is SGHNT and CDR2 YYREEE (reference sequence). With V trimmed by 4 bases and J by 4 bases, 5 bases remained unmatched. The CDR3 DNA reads TGTGCCAGCAGCCGCGGGACTAGCGTATACGAGCAGTACTTC. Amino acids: CASSRGTSVYEQYF.

CDR3 region: CASSSRDRGPPSF. CDR3 DNA sequence: TGTGCCAGCAGCAGCCGGGACAGGGGGCCACCCTCCTTT. This chain joins TRBV21-1 and TRBJ1-1; the D call of TRBD1 is as the table states it, not checked on the DNA. TRBV21-1 counts as a pseudogene. This CDR3 spans 13 amino acids.

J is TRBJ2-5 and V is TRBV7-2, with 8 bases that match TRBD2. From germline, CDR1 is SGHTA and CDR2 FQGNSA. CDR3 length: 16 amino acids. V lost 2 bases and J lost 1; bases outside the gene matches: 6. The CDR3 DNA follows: TGTGCCAGCAGCTTAATTGCCAGCGGGGGCCAAGAGACCCAGTACTTC. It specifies CASSLIASGGQETQYF.

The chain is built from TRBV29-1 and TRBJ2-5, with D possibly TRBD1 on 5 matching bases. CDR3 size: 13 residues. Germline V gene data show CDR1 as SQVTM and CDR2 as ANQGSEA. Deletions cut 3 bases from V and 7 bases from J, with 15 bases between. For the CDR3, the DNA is TGCAGCGTTGAGGAAGGGGCCGCCGGGACCCAGTACTTC. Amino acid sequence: CSVEEGAAGTQYF.

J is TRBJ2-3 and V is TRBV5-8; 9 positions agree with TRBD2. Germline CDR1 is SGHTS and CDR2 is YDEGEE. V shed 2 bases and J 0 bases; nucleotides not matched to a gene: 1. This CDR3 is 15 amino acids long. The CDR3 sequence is CASSLAGGSTDTQYF. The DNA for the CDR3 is TGTGCCAGCAGCTTAGCGGGAGGAAGCACAGATACGCAGTATTTT.

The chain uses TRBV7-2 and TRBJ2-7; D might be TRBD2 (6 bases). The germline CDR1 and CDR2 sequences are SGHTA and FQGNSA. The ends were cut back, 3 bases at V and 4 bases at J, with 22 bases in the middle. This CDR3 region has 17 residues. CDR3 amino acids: CASSFPGREPRKYEQYF. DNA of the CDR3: TGTGCCAGCAGCTTCCCGGGGCGGGAACCCAGAAAATACGAGCAGTACTTC. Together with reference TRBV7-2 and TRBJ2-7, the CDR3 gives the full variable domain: GAGVSQSPSNKVTEKGKDVELRCDPISGHTALYWYRQSLGQGLEFLIYFQGNSAPDKSGLPSDRFSAERTGGSVSTLTIQRTQQEDSAVYLCASSFPGREPRKYEQYFGPGTRLTVT.

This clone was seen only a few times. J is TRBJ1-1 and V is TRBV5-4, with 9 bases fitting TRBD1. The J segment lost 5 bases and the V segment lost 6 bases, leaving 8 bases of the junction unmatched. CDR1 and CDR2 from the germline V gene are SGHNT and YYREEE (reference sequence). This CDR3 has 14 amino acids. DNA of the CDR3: TGTGCCAGCACAAAAGGACAGGGGAGTACTGAAGCTTTCTTT. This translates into CASTKGQGSTEAFF.

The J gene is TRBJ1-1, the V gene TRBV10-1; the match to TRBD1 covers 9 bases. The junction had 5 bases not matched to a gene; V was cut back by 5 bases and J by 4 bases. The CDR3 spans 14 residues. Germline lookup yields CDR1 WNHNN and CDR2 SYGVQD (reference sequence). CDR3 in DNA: TGCGCCAGCAGTCCGGGGGACAGGGCCACTGAAGCTTTCTTT. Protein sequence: CASSPGDRATEAFF.

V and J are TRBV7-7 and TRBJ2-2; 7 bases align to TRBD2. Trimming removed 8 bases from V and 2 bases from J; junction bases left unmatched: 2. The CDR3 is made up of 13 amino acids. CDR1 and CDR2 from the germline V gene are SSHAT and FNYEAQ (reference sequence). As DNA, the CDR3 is TGTGCCAGCGCGGGGGAAAACACCGGGGAGCTGTTTTTT. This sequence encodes CASAGENTGELFF.

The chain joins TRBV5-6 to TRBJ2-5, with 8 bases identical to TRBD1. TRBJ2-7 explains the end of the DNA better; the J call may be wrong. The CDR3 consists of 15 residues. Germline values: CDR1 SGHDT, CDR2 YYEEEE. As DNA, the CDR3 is TGTGCCAGCAGTACCGGACAGGGAGTGACGTACGAGCAGTACTTC. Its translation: CASSTGQGVTYEQYF.